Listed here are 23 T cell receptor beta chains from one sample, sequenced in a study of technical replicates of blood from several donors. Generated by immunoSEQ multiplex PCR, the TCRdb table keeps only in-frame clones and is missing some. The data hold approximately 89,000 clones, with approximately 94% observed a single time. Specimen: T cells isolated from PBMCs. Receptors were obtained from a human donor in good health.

The CDR3 coding sequence is TGTGCCAGCTCAACAGGGGGCTCGGACACAGATACGCAGTATTTT. It specifies CASSTGGSDTDTQYF. The chain couples TRBV18 to TRBJ2-3, with 9 nucleotides matching TRBD1. Trimming removed 5 bases from V and 2 bases from J; junction bases left unmatched: 5. The CDR3 runs 15 residues. The germline V gene has CDR1 KGHSH and CDR2 LQKENI.

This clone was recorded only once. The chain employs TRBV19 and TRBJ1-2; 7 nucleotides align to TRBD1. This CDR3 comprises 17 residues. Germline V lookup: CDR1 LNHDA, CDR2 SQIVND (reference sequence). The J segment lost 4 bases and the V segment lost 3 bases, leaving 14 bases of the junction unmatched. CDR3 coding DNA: TGTGCCAGTAGTATGAACAGGGGATCGCTTACCCGCTATGGCTACACCTTC. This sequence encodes CASSMNRGSLTRYGYTF.

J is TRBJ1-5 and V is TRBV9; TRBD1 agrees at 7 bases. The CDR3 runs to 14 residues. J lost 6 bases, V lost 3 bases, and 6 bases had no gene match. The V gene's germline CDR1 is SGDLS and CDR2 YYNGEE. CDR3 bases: TGTGCCAGCAGCGGGCAGGGGGGTAGTCAGCCCCAGCATTTT. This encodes CASSGQGGSQPQHF.

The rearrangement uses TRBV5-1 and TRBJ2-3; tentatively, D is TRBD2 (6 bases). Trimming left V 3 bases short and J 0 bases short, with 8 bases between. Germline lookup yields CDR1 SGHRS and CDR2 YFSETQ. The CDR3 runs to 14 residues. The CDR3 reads CASSSGTSTDTQYF. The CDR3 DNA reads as TGCGCCAGCAGCTCGGGGACTAGCACAGATACGCAGTATTTT.

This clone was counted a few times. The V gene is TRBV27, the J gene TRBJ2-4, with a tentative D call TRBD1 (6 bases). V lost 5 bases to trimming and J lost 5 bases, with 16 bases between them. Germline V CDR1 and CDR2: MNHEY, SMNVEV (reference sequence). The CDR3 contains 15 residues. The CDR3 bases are TGTGCCAGCAGTGACCCACGGGACAAGGAAAACATTCAGTACTTC. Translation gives CASSDPRDKENIQYF.

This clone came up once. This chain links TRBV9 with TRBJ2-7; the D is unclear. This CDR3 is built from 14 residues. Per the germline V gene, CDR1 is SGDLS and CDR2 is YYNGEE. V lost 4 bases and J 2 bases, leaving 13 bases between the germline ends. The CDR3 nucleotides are TGTGCCAGCAGCCAAAGCCCTTCTGCCTACGAGCAGTACTTC. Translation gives CASSQSPSAYEQYF.

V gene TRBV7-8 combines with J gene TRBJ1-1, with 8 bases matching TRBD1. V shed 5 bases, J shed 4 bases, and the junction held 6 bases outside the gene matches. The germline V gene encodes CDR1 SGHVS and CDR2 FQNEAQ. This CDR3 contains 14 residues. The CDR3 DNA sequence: TGTGCCAGCAGCGCGACAGGGGTGGGCACTGAAGCTTTCTTT. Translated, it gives CASSATGVGTEAFF.

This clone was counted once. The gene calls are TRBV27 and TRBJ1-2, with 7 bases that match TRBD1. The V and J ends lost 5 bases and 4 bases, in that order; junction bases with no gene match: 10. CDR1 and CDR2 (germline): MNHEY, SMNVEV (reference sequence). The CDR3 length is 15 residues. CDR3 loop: CASSQIPDRRYGYTF. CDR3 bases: TGTGCCAGCAGTCAGATCCCGGACAGGCGCTATGGCTACACCTTC.

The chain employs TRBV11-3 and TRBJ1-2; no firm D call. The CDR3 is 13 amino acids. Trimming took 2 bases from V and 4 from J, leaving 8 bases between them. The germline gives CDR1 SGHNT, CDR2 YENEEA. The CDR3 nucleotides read TGTGCCAGCAGCTTAACAGTCTCCTATGGCTACACCTTC. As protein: CASSLTVSYGYTF.

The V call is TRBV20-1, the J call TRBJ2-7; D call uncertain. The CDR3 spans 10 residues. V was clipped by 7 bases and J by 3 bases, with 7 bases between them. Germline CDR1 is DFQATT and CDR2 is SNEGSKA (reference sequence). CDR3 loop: CSGSGYEQYF. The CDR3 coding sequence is TGCAGTGGGTCCGGCTACGAGCAGTACTTC.

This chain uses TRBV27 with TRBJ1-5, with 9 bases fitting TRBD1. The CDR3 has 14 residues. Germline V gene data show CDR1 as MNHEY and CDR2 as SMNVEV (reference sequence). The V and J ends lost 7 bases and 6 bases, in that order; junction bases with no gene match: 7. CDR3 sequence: CASKPGQGTQPQHF. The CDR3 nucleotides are TGTGCCAGCAAACCGGGACAGGGAACTCAGCCCCAGCATTTT.

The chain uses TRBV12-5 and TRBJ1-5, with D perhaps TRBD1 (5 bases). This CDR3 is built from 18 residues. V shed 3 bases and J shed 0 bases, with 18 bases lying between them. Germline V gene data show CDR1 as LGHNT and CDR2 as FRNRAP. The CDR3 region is CASGFSGTEVYSNQPQHF. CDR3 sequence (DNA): TGTGCTAGTGGTTTTAGTGGGACTGAAGTTTATAGCAATCAGCCCCAGCATTTT. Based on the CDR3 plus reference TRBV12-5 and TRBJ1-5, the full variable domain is DARVTQTPRHKVTEMGQEVTMRCQPILGHNTVFWYRQTMMQGLELLAYFRNRAPLDDSGMPKDRFSAEMPDATLATLKIQPSEPRDSAVYFCASGFSGTEVYSNQPQHFGDGTRLSIL.

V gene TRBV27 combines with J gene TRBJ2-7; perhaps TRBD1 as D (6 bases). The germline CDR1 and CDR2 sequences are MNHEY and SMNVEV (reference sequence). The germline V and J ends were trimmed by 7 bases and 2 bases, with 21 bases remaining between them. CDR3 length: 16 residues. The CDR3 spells CASTLAPTGGPYEQYF. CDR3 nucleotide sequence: TGTGCCAGCACCCTAGCCCCGACAGGCGGTCCCTACGAGCAGTACTTC.

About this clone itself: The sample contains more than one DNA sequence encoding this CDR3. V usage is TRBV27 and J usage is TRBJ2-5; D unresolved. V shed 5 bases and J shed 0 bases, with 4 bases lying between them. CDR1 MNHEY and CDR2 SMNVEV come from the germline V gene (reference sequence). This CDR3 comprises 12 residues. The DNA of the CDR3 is TGTGCCAGCAGTAGCTACCAAGAGACCCAGTACTTC. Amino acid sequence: CASSSYQETQYF.

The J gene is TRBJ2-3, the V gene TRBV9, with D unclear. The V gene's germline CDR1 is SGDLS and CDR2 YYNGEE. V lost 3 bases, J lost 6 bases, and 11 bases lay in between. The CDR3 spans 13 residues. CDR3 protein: CASSDLRSDTQYF. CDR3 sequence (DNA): TGTGCCAGCAGCGACCTGAGGTCGGATACGCAGTATTTT.

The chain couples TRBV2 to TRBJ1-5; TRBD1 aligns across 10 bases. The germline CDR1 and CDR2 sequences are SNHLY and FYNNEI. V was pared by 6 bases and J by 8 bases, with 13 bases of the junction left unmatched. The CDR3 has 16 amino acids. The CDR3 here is CASRDMAGTGDEPQHF. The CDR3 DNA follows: TGTGCCAGCAGGGACATGGCCGGGACAGGGGACGAGCCCCAGCATTTT. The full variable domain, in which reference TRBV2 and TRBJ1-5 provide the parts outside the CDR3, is EPEVTQTPSHQVTQMGQEVILRCVPISNHLYFYWYRQILGQKVEFLVSFYNNEISEKSEIFDDQFSVERPDGSNFTLKIRSTKLEDSAMYFCASRDMAGTGDEPQHFGDGTRLSIL.

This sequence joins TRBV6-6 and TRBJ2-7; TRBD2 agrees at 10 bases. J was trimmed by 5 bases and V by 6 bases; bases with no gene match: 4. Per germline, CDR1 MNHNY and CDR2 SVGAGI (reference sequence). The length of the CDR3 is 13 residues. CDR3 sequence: CASSGGLANEQYF. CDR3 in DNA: TGTGCCAGCAGCGGGGGACTAGCGAACGAGCAGTACTTC.

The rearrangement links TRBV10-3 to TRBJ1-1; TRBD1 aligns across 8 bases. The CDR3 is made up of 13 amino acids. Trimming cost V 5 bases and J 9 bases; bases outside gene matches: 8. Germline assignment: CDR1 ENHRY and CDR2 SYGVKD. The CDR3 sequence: CAISNGQGFQAFF. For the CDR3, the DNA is TGTGCCATCAGTAACGGACAGGGTTTTCAAGCTTTCTTT.

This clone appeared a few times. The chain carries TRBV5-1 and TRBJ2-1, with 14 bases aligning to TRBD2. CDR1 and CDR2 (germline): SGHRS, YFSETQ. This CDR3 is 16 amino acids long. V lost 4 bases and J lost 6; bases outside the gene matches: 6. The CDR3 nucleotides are TGCGCCAGCAGCACGGGACTAGCGGGAGTACGCAATGAGCAGTTCTTC. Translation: CASSTGLAGVRNEQFF.

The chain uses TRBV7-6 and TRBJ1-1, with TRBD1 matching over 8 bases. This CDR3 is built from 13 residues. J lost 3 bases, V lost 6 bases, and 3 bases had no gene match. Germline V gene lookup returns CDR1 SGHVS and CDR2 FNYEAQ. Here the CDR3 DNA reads TGTGCCAGCAGAGAGGGACAGGACACTGAAGCTTTCTTT. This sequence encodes CASREGQDTEAFF.

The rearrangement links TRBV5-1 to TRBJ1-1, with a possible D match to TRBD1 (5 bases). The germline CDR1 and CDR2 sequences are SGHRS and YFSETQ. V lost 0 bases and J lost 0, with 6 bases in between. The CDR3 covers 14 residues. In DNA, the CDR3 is TGCGCCAGCAGCTTGGCAGGGATGAACACTGAAGCTTTCTTT. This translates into CASSLAGMNTEAFF.

The CDR3 DNA reads TGTGCCAGCTACATTGGGGGAGGCTCCTACAATGAGCAGTTCTTC. Protein: CASYIGGGSYNEQFF. V and J are TRBV13 and TRBJ2-1; tentative D call: TRBD2 (6 bases). V was trimmed by 8 bases and J by 0 bases, leaving 14 bases between them. CDR3 length: 15 amino acids. The V gene's germline CDR1 is PRHDT and CDR2 FYEKMQ (reference sequence). Filled out from reference TRBV13 and TRBJ2-1, the complete variable domain reads AAGVIQSPRHLIKEKRETATLKCYPIPRHDTVYWYQQGPGQDPQFLISFYEKMQSDKGSIPDRFSAQQFSDYHSELNMSSLELGDSALYFCASYIGGGSYNEQFFGPGTRLTVL.

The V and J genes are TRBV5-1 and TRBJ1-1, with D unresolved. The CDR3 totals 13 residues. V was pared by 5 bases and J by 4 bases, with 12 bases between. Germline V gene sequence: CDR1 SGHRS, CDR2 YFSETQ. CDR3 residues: CASRSSGVTEAFF. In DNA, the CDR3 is TGCGCCAGCAGGTCTTCGGGAGTCACTGAAGCTTTCTTT.